The 10 T cell receptor beta chains below all came from one sample that was sequenced in a study of metastatic and nonmetastatic thyroid tumors. All patients were untreated before thyroid surgery. Via MiXCR, TCRdb re-called the PCR reads. The profile covers roughly 20,000 clones, with over 20% appearing a single time and roughly 8% taken by the ten largest. Specimen: adjacent normal tissue. Every receptor here comes from a female donor with papillary thyroid cancer or a benign thyroid nodule (not recorded which). Some clones in this sample may be carry-over from other donors' samples.

Comment on this clone: Other nucleotide sequences from this sample produce the same CDR3. This chain uses TRBV20-1 with TRBJ2-7; 7 bases map to TRBD2. CDR1 DFQATT and CDR2 SNEGSKA come from the germline V gene (reference sequence). The CDR3 totals 14 residues. J lost 4 bases, V lost 0 bases, and 6 bases had no gene match. CDR3 sequence: CSAREASGAYEQYF. For the CDR3, the DNA is TGCAGTGCTAGAGAGGCTAGCGGTGCTTACGAGCAGTACTTC.

The genes are TRBV6-1 and TRBJ1-1; TRBD1 matches 7 bases. The CDR3 contains 17 residues. After removal of 2 bases from V and 0 bases from J, the junction contained 9 bases not matched to a gene. Germline V gene data show CDR1 as MNHNS and CDR2 as SASEGT. The CDR3, as DNA: TGTGCCAGCAGTGAAAGGGGCAGGGGGGGCGTGAACACTGAAGCTTTCTTT. Protein product: CASSERGRGGVNTEAFF.

This clone was observed a few times. The genes are TRBV6-2 or TRBV6-3 and TRBJ1-6; no clear D. V dropped 0 bases and J dropped 10 bases, with 13 bases sitting between them. Germline V gene sequence: CDR1 MNHEY, CDR2 SVGEGT. This CDR3 is built from 15 residues. CDR3: CASSYSVPGWSPLHF. The DNA of the CDR3 is TGTGCCAGCAGTTACTCGGTCCCGGGGTGGTCACCCCTCCACTTT.

The V call is TRBV29-1, the J call TRBJ2-1; maybe TRBD2 (6 bases). The germline V gene encodes CDR1 SQVTM and CDR2 ANQGSEA. Trimming removed 4 bases at V and 6 bases at J, with 10 bases between. The CDR3 consists of 12 residues. CDR3 sequence (DNA): TGCAGCGTTGGGGGGGTAAGCAATGAGCAGTTCTTC. Protein sequence: CSVGGVSNEQFF.

Relative to its sample, this clone is medium-sized (0.01 to 0.1%). This chain connects TRBV28 to TRBJ2-7; unclear D gene. Between the trimmed V and J ends, which lost 8 bases and 3 bases, there was a span of 11 bases. Germline CDR1 and CDR2: MDHEN and SYDVKM. The CDR3 is made up of 12 amino acids. In DNA form, the CDR3 reads TGTGCCAGCGACTCCTCCCGCTACGAGCAGTACTTC. Its translation: CASDSSRYEQYF.

This clone was seen many times. The genes are TRBV20-1 and TRBJ1-2; D call uncertain. The CDR3 consists of 12 residues. CDR1 and CDR2 from the germline V gene are DFQATT and SNEGSKA (reference sequence). Trimming removed 0 bases at V and 7 bases at J, with 9 bases between. The CDR3, as DNA: TGCAGTGCTAGAGATCTCTCGCGTGGCTACACCTTC. This translates into CSARDLSRGYTF.

In this sample, this clone turned up a few times. Given a much more abundant clone one base away, this may be a read error. The chain links TRBV9 to TRBJ1-1; D may be TRBD1 (5 bases). Germline CDR1 is SGDLS and CDR2 is YYNGEE. V dropped 7 bases and J dropped 0 bases, with 7 bases sitting between them. The CDR3 runs 12 residues. CDR3 nucleotides: TGTGCCAGCGAGGGACTGAACACTGAAGCTTTCTTT. It translates to CASEGLNTEAFF.

This clone was picked up many times. The chain joins TRBV20-1 to TRBJ2-7, with 7 nucleotides matching TRBD2. This CDR3 is 14 amino acids long. The germline gives CDR1 DFQATT, CDR2 SNEGSKA (reference sequence). V lost 0 bases to trimming and J lost 5 bases; unmatched junction nucleotides: 7. The CDR3 spells CSARDGAGKNEQYF. The DNA for the CDR3 is TGCAGTGCTAGAGATGGAGCGGGAAAGAACGAGCAGTACTTC.

This clone was counted at least ten times. The chain joins TRBV19 to TRBJ2-7; D unresolved. Trimming stripped 5 bases from V and 2 bases from J, with 13 bases between. The CDR3 totals 14 residues. The germline V gene encodes CDR1 LNHDA and CDR2 SQIVND (reference sequence). CDR3 sequence reads: CASSYRVFPYEQYF. As DNA, the CDR3 is TGTGCCAGTAGTTATAGGGTGTTTCCCTACGAGCAGTACTTC.

In its sample, this clone ranks as medium-sized. The chain is built from TRBV11-2 and TRBJ2-2; D gene unclear. Trimming took off 6 bases at V and 6 bases at J, with 8 bases between the two ends. CDR1 is SGHAT, CDR2 FQNNGV, per germline. CDR3 length: 12 amino acids. This CDR3 reads CASRRVSGELFF. The CDR3 DNA follows: TGTGCCAGCAGACGGGTATCCGGGGAGCTGTTTTTT.